This T cell receptor beta chain was profiled in a study of control samples from healthy donors and cancer patients. The data were produced by immunoSEQ multiplex PCR, yet TCRdb's version contains in-frame clones alone and is incomplete. The sample has about 170,000 clones, around 90% seen once. The receptor was derived from a man aged 25 to 40 in good health. The sequenced sample consisted of blood.

CDR3 region: CASSLGWMGNTEAFF. The CDR3 DNA reads as TGTGCCAGCAGCTTGGGGTGGATGGGGAACACTGAAGCTTTCTTT. The rearrangement uses TRBV5-4 and TRBJ1-1; no definite D call. CDR1 is SGHNT and CDR2 is YYREEE in the germline V gene (reference sequence). The CDR3 sequence is 15 residues long. V was clipped by 0 bases and J by 1 base, with 10 bases between them.